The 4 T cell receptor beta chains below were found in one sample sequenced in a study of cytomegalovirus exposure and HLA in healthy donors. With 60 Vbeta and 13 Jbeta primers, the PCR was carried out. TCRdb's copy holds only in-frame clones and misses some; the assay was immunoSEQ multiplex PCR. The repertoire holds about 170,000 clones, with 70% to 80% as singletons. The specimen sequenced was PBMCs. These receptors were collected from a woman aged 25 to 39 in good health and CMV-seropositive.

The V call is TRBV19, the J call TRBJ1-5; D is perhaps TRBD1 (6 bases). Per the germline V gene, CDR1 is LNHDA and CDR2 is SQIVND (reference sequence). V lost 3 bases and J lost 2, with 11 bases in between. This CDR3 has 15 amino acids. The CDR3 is CASSIAGDGNQPQHF. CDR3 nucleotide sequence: TGTGCCAGTAGTATTGCAGGGGACGGCAATCAGCCCCAGCATTTT.

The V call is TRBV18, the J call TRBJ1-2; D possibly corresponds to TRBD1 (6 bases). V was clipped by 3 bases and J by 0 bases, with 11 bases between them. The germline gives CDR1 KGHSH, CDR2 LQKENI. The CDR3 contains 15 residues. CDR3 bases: TGTGCCAGCTCACCCTCCGGGACACCTAACTATGGCTACACCTTC. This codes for CASSPSGTPNYGYTF.

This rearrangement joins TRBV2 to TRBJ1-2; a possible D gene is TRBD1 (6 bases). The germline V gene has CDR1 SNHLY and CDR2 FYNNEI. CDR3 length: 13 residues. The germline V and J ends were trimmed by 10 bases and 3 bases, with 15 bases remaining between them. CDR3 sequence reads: CATIVGADYGYTF. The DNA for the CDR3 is TGTGCCACCATTGTGGGGGCAGACTATGGCTACACCTTC.

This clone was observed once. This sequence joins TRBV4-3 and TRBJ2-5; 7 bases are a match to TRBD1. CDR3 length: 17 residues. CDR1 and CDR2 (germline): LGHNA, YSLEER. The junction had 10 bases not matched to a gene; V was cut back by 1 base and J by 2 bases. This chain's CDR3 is CASSQVRQGRVQETQYF. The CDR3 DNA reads TGCGCCAGCAGCCAAGTCAGACAGGGACGGGTACAAGAGACCCAGTACTTC.